Following are 24 T cell receptor beta chains from one sample sequenced in a study of T cell responses to AZD1222 COVID-19 vaccine. Profiled with immunoSEQ multiplex PCR; TCRdb holds only in-frame clones, not every one. Of 120,000 or so clones detected, about nine tenths appear once; the ten largest clones hold 7.7%. Sequences were derived from peripheral blood, sampled on day 0 of AZD1222 vaccination. Receptors originate from an adult in good health.

V gene TRBV7-9 combines with J gene TRBJ2-5; no clear D gene. The CDR3 extends over 14 amino acids. Germline-derived CDR1 and CDR2 are SEHNR and FQNEAQ (reference sequence). V lost 5 bases and J lost 2, with 12 bases in between. This CDR3 reads CASSRNQVQETQYF. The CDR3 DNA reads as TGTGCCAGCAGCCGGAACCAGGTACAAGAGACCCAGTACTTC. The whole variable domain, remainder taken from reference TRBV7-9 and TRBJ2-5, is DTGVSQNPRHKITKRGQNVTFRCDPISEHNRLYWYRQTLGQGPEFLTYFQNEAQLEKSRLLSDRFSAERPKGSFSTLEIQRTEQGDSAMYLCASSRNQVQETQYFGPGTRLLVL.

Of note for this clone: The junction shows a germline mismatch at one end, possibly a read error. V usage is TRBV7-9 and J usage is TRBJ1-1; D call uncertain. Germline lookup yields CDR1 SEHNR and CDR2 FQNEAQ (reference sequence). The CDR3 contains 14 residues. The CDR3 nucleotides are TGCGAGACCTCCGGAGGGCCGGTTAGGGTTGAAGCTTTCTTT. Amino acids: CETSGGPVRVEAFF.

For the CDR3, the DNA is TGTGCCAGCAGCTACGGAGGGCCCTACAATGAGCAGTTCTTC. It encodes CASSYGGPYNEQFF. The chain is built from TRBV7-2 and TRBJ2-1, with a tentative D call TRBD2 (6 bases). CDR3 size: 14 residues. The germline V gene has CDR1 SGHTA and CDR2 FQGNSA. V dropped 4 bases and J dropped 2 bases, with 9 bases sitting between them. Full variable domain (remainder filled in from reference TRBV7-2 and TRBJ2-1): GAGVSQSPSNKVTEKGKDVELRCDPISGHTALYWYRQSLGQGLEFLIYFQGNSAPDKSGLPSDRFSAERTGGSVSTLTIQRTQQEDSAVYLCASSYGGPYNEQFFGPGTRLTVL.

The rearrangement joins TRBV2 to TRBJ1-5, with 8 bases fitting TRBD1. Per the germline V gene, CDR1 is SNHLY and CDR2 is FYNNEI. The CDR3 contains 14 residues. Losses at the gene ends were 6 bases for V and 7 bases for J; bases not matched to a gene: 8. CDR3 in amino acids: CASSPQGAGQPQHF. The CDR3 DNA is TGTGCCAGCAGCCCCCAGGGGGCCGGACAGCCCCAGCATTTT.

This clone was detected only a few times. The chain links TRBV7-2 to TRBJ1-5, with a possible D match to TRBD1 (6 bases). Germline lookup yields CDR1 SGHTA and CDR2 FQGNSA. The CDR3 consists of 16 residues. V lost 5 bases and J lost 2, with 16 bases in between. CDR3 residues: CASSARAGEGNQPQHF. The CDR3 nucleotides are TGTGCCAGCAGCGCTAGGGCAGGGGAGGGCAATCAGCCCCAGCATTTT.

V gene TRBV7-2 combines with J gene TRBJ2-3; D unclear. Trimming cost V 5 bases and J 0 bases, with 12 bases left between them. The CDR3 extends over 15 amino acids. Germline V CDR1 and CDR2: SGHTA, FQGNSA. The CDR3 region has the DNA TGTGCCAGCAGCGGCAGGAGTACTAGCACAGATACGCAGTATTTT. Its protein is CASSGRSTSTDTQYF.

The J gene is TRBJ1-6, the V gene TRBV5-1; a possible D gene is TRBD1 (5 bases). CDR1 is SGHRS, CDR2 YFSETQ, per germline. The CDR3 runs to 13 residues. Trimming cost V 0 bases and J 9 bases, with 7 bases left between them. The CDR3 here is CASSLDRPSPLHF. The CDR3 nucleotides are TGCGCCAGCAGCTTGGACAGGCCTTCACCCCTCCACTTT.

The genes are TRBV2 and TRBJ1-5; 9 bases are a match to TRBD1. Per the germline V gene, CDR1 is SNHLY and CDR2 is FYNNEI. This CDR3 contains 14 residues. V dropped 6 bases and J dropped 5; count of bases not matched to a gene: 5. The CDR3 protein is CASSGQGRDQPQHF. CDR3 coding DNA: TGTGCCAGCAGCGGACAGGGGCGCGATCAGCCCCAGCATTTT. The complete variable domain, with remaining parts taken from reference TRBV2 and TRBJ1-5, reads EPEVTQTPSHQVTQMGQEVILRCVPISNHLYFYWYRQILGQKVEFLVSFYNNEISEKSEIFDDQFSVERPDGSNFTLKIRSTKLEDSAMYFCASSGQGRDQPQHFGDGTRLSIL.

The chain links TRBV5-1 to TRBJ2-7; D might be TRBD1 or TRBD2, each matching 5 bases. Per germline, CDR1 SGHRS and CDR2 YFSETQ. The CDR3 contains 14 residues. The V gene lost 3 bases and the J gene lost 3 bases, with 13 bases spanning the gap. The CDR3 sequence is CASSSTMGDYEQYF. Written as DNA, the CDR3 is TGCGCCAGCAGCTCAACGATGGGGGACTACGAGCAGTACTTC.

The chain has TRBV5-5 and TRBJ2-1; the D gene is possibly TRBD1 (6 bases). The CDR3 is made up of 15 amino acids. Germline lookup yields CDR1 SGHKS and CDR2 YYEKEE (reference sequence). The V end was cut by 1 base, the J end by 4 bases, with 12 bases between. The CDR3 loop reads CASSLLTGPYNEQFF. The DNA of the CDR3 is TGTGCCAGCAGCTTGCTGACAGGACCGTACAATGAGCAGTTCTTC.

The chain couples TRBV5-1 to TRBJ1-4; perhaps TRBD1 as D (6 bases). CDR1 and CDR2 from the germline V gene are SGHRS and YFSETQ. The CDR3 consists of 16 residues. V was shortened by 0 bases and J by 7 bases, with 16 bases between the two germline ends. The CDR3 protein is CASSLAPPGDVEKLFF. In DNA, the CDR3 is TGCGCCAGCAGCTTGGCCCCCCCAGGGGATGTTGAAAAACTGTTTTTT.

The chain joins TRBV5-1 to TRBJ2-7; the match to TRBD1 covers 11 bases. V trimming: 5 bases; J trimming: 5 bases; junction bases outside the gene matches: 9. The length of the CDR3 is 15 residues. Germline CDR1 SGHRS, CDR2 YFSETQ. CDR3: CASRQPGQGGNEQYF. CDR3 nucleotides: TGCGCCAGCAGGCAACCGGGACAGGGGGGGAACGAGCAGTACTTC.

The chain links TRBV19 to TRBJ2-6, with D perhaps TRBD1 (6 bases). Germline assignment: CDR1 LNHDA and CDR2 SQIVND (reference sequence). This CDR3 has 15 residues. Trimming shortened V by 6 bases and J by 2 bases, and 11 bases separated the two germline ends. This CDR3 is CASSVQGTGANVLTF. CDR3 coding DNA: TGTGCCAGTAGCGTACAGGGAACTGGGGCCAACGTCCTGACTTTC.

A single count supports this clone. The genes are TRBV7-8 and TRBJ1-1; D not certain. Trimming pared 6 bases from V and 11 bases from J, leaving 19 bases between. Germline assignment: CDR1 SGHVS and CDR2 FQNEAQ. This CDR3 is built from 13 residues. The chain's CDR3 is CASRSSATDSAFF. The CDR3 bases are TGTGCCAGCAGATCCTCCGCGACCGATTCGGCTTTCTTT.

This chain links TRBV9 with TRBJ1-2, with a weak D call TRBD1 (6 bases). The CDR3 is made up of 13 amino acids. Trimming shortened V by 4 bases and J by 7 bases, and 14 bases separated the two germline ends. Germline loops: CDR1 SGDLS, CDR2 YYNGEE. The CDR3 loop reads CASSSEQGRGYTF. In DNA form, the CDR3 reads TGTGCCAGCAGCTCCGAACAGGGACGTGGCTACACCTTC.

This sequence joins TRBV4-1 and TRBJ2-1; D is ambiguous. Germline V gene lookup returns CDR1 MGHRA and CDR2 YSYEKL. The CDR3 extends over 14 amino acids. V lost 1 base to trimming and J lost 3 bases, with 7 bases between them. The CDR3 region is CASSQGTLYNEQFF. In DNA form, the CDR3 reads TGCGCCAGCAGCCAAGGGACCCTCTACAATGAGCAGTTCTTC.

Only one count was recorded for this clone. This rearrangement joins TRBV6-5 to TRBJ1-1, with D unclear. Between the trimmed V and J ends, which lost 8 bases and 7 bases, there was a span of 17 bases. This CDR3 spans 13 amino acids. Germline CDR1 and CDR2: MNHEY and SVGAGI. CDR3 sequence reads: CASSAGSFREAFF. CDR3 nucleotides: TGTGCCAGCTCTGCGGGCAGTTTTCGTGAAGCTTTCTTT.

The V call is TRBV5-4, the J call TRBJ2-7; perhaps TRBD1 as D (5 bases). Germline assignment: CDR1 SGHNT and CDR2 YYREEE (reference sequence). The V end lost 3 bases, the J end lost 0 bases, and 10 bases lay between the germline ends. The CDR3 extends over 14 amino acids. This chain's CDR3 is CASSSTGSSYEQYF. The CDR3 DNA sequence: TGTGCCAGCAGCTCAACAGGTTCCTCCTACGAGCAGTACTTC.

This chain joins TRBV24-1 and TRBJ2-7, with unresolved D. Trimming pared 3 bases from V and 6 bases from J, leaving 11 bases between. The germline V gene has CDR1 KGHDR and CDR2 SFDVKD. CDR3 length equals 13 residues. The CDR3 loop reads CATSDDRISEQYF. Here the CDR3 DNA reads TGTGCCACCAGTGATGATAGGATCAGCGAGCAGTACTTC.

V and J are TRBV5-1 and TRBJ2-7; D unclear. Germline lookup yields CDR1 SGHRS and CDR2 YFSETQ. The CDR3 consists of 13 residues. The V end lost 3 bases, the J end lost 1 base, and 8 bases lay between the germline ends. This CDR3 is CASSYDGSYEQYF. The CDR3 nucleotides read TGCGCCAGCAGCTACGACGGGTCCTACGAGCAGTACTTC.

V gene TRBV5-1 combines with J gene TRBJ1-2; D uncertain. The V end lost 3 bases, the J end lost 8 bases, and 11 bases lay between the germline ends. The germline V gene encodes CDR1 SGHRS and CDR2 YFSETQ. There are 12 residues in the CDR3. The CDR3 sequence: CASSSGDEGYTF. The DNA of the CDR3 is TGCGCCAGCAGCTCAGGAGACGAGGGCTACACCTTC.

The CDR3 nucleotides read TGTGCCAGCAGCAGGAGGGAAACCTACGAGCAGTACTTC. Translated: CASSRRETYEQYF. The gene calls are TRBV7-2 and TRBJ2-7; TRBD2 is a possible D gene (6 bases). CDR3 length: 13 residues. The ends were cut back, 5 bases at V and 2 bases at J, with 10 bases in the middle. Germline-derived CDR1 and CDR2 are SGHTA and FQGNSA.

This clone was recorded a few times. This chain uses TRBV6-5 with TRBJ2-7; TRBD1 agrees at 9 bases. The CDR3 runs to 15 residues. Germline V gives CDR1 MNHEY, CDR2 SVGAGI. V was pared by 4 bases and J by 3 bases, with 7 bases of the junction left unmatched. The CDR3 protein is CASSSPGTGFYEQYF. CDR3 bases: TGTGCCAGCAGTTCCCCCGGGACAGGGTTCTACGAGCAGTACTTC.

The rearrangement uses TRBV20-1 and TRBJ2-1; D remains ambiguous. V lost 5 bases to trimming and J lost 7 bases, with 6 bases between them. Germline V gene sequence: CDR1 DFQATT, CDR2 SNEGSKA (reference sequence). The CDR3 extends over 10 amino acids. CDR3 bases: TGCAGTGCTCCAGCGAATGAGCAGTTCTTC. Amino acids: CSAPANEQFF.